This T cell receptor (beta chain) appears in the sequencing data of a study of tumor-infiltrating lymphocytes in primary liver carcinoma. Study-wide background: All lesions had stage T1-T3 N0M0 and roughly 4 to 11 cm widths.

Unsorted bulk tissue (roughly 19-31 mg) underwent RNA and DNA co-extraction. These patients lived with chronic HBV infection and had never been treated. The template, roughly 0.45 ug total RNA, yielded TCR beta cDNA made with a constant-region primer. Generation of the TCR beta libraries relied on three nested multiplex PCR rounds using slightly modified ARM-PCR. In the first two PCR rounds, TRBV1-TRBV30 forward primers were paired with a C-beta reverse primer, and each round lasted roughly 9 cycles. TCRdb redid the calling of the multiplex PCR reads with MiXCR, one entry per CDR3 protein. The table has 40,000 to 55,000 distinct CDR3 sequences, around 77% seen once. This clonotype was counted many times. CDR1 is MDHEN, CDR2 SYDVKM, per germline. With 5 bases clipped from V and 8 bases from J, the junction kept 12 bases outside the gene matches. The CDR3 spans 15 residues.

Sequencing was done on a sample of liver tumor tissue from sampling region 5. The subset was: tumor region T5, tumor centre. The gene calls are TRBV28 and TRBJ2-1; 7 bases line up with TRBD1. The clonotype was recovered from a man aged 35 to 55 with primary liver carcinoma and hepatitis B virus infection. The CDR3 loop is CASSLPGQLGHEQFF. CDR3 DNA: TGTGCCAGCAGTCTCCCGGGACAGTTGGGGCATGAGCAGTTCTTC.